These T cell receptor beta chains were read from a single sample in a study of patients and donors after allogeneic stem cell transplantation. One entry per CDR3 protein, called by TCRdb with MiXCR from the RT-PCR reads. The table shows approximately 430,000 distinct CDR3 sequences, with more than 15% occurring only once. What was sequenced was blood, either unsorted or a sorted T cell fraction (not recorded which). The receptors originated from a human donor who was either an allogeneic HSCT recipient or a stem cell or donor lymphocyte infusion donor (not recorded which). It is not recorded whose cells these are; they may come from a transplant donor. Both conserved end residues are part of each CDR3. D genes are given only for firm matches. Some rows mark clone size as missing; the rest say once, few, many or name a class of expanded clone.

NA	NA	TRBJ2-2	TRBV4-1	TGCGCCAGCAGCACGGGGGCTGTAACCGGGGAGCTGTTTTTT	CASSTGAVTGELFF
NA	TRBD1	TRBJ2-1	TRBV19	TGTGCCAGTAGTAGGACAGGGGGGCTCAATGAGCAGTTCTTC	CASSRTGGLNEQFF
few	TRBD2	TRBJ2-7	TRBV5-6	TGTGCCAGCATCGCCACCGTGTCTAGCGGGAGTAAACACGAGCAGTACTTC	CASIATVSSGSKHEQYF
NA	TRBD2	TRBJ2-5	TRBV7-2	TGTGCCAGTAGCTCCTTTAGCGGGGGGGTTGGGGAGACCCAGTACTTC	CASSSFSGGVGETQYF
NA	NA	TRBJ2-7	TRBV6-2/TRBV6-3	TGTGCCAGCAGTTCGGGACTCCCCTACGAGCAGTACTTC	CASSSGLPYEQYF
NA	NA	TRBJ2-7	TRBV20-1	TGCAGTGCCGCCGGGACTTCGGTCTACGAGCAGTACTTC	CSAAGTSVYEQYF
few	NA	TRBJ2-5	TRBV11-3	TGTGCCAGCAGCTTGGGGGCCCGGGAGACCCAGTACTTC	CASSLGARETQYF
NA	TRBD2	TRBJ2-3	TRBV7-6	TGTGCCAGCAGCTTAATACTAGCGGGAAGCACAGATACGCAGTATTTT	CASSLILAGSTDTQYF
NA	NA	TRBJ2-7	TRBV20-1	TGCAGTGCCAGCAGAGGAGGGGCCTCCTACGAGCAGTACTTC	CSASRGGASYEQYF
many	TRBD2	TRBJ2-7	TRBV12-3/TRBV12-4	TGTGCCAGCACCGTAGCGGGAGGGGGCCTCTACGAGCAGTACTTC	CASTVAGGGLYEQYF
NA	NA	TRBJ1-2	TRBV29-1	TGCAGCGTAACGGGACGGGAGAACTATGGCTACACCTTC	CSVTGRENYGYTF
NA	TRBD1	TRBJ2-7	TRBV18	TGTGCCAGCTCACCGGGACAGATCAACGAGCAGTACTTC	CASSPGQINEQYF
few	TRBD1	TRBJ2-1	TRBV6-5	TGTGCCAGCAGTTTCCGGGACAGGCAGTTCTTC	CASSFRDRQFF
few	NA	TRBJ2-1	TRBV11-1	TGTGCCAGCAGCCTACCCGGGGGCCTCTACAATGAGCAGTTCTTC	CASSLPGGLYNEQFF
few	NA	TRBJ1-4	TRBV27	TGTGCCAGCAGTTTCGACTCCCCGCGACAGCACCGGACAACTAATGAAAAACTGTTTTTT	CASSFDSPRQHRTTNEKLFF
many	TRBD1	TRBJ1-2	TRBV12-3/TRBV12-4	TGTGCCAGCAGTCCCGAGGGGGCTGTCCGGGGCTACACCTTC	CASSPEGAVRGYTF
NA	NA	TRBJ2-1	TRBV3-1	TGTGCCAGCAGCCCCGTCCGGCCGGGCGATGAGCAGTTCTTC	CASSPVRPGDEQFF
many	NA	TRBJ1-5	TRBV5-1	TGTGCCAGCAGTTTGGGGGGAGGCAATCAGCCCCAGCATTTT	CASSLGGGNQPQHF
NA	NA	TRBJ2-7	TRBV20-1	TGCAGTGCCCTGGGCCGTCGGAGCTCCTACGAGCAGTACTTC	CSALGRRSSYEQYF
few	NA	TRBJ1-1	TRBV7-9	TGTGCCAGCAGACCCGGGGCAGGATCCCTGGGTGCGGCTTTCTTT	CASRPGAGSLGAAFF
few	TRBD1	TRBJ1-1	TRBV19	TGTGCCAGTAAACAGGGGGCTTCAGCTTTCTTT	CASKQGASAFF
NA	TRBD1	TRBJ1-2	TRBV6-1	TGTGCCAGCAGTCGAAGGGACAGGGTTAACTATGGCTACACCTTC	CASSRRDRVNYGYTF
NA	NA	TRBJ2-7	TRBV20-1	TGCAGTGCTAGAGACGACCTTACCTTTTACGAGCAGTACTTC	CSARDDLTFYEQYF
many	NA	TRBJ2-7	TRBV4-2	TGTGCCAGCAGCTGGACCGGGCTCGACGAGCAGTACTTC	CASSWTGLDEQYF
many	NA	TRBJ1-4	TRBV12-3/TRBV12-4	TGTGCCAGCAGTAAGACAGCCCTGCCGTTTTTT	CASSKTALPFF
NA	TRBD2	TRBJ2-7	TRBV3-1	TGTGCCAGCAGCGCCACTAGCGGGAGTGCCGAGCAGTACTTC	CASSATSGSAEQYF
few	TRBD2	TRBJ2-5	TRBV5-4	TGTGCCAGCAGCACTCTAGCGGGGGAATTCCAAGAGACCCAGTACTTC	CASSTLAGEFQETQYF
NA	NA	TRBJ2-2	TRBV24-1	TGTGCCACCAGTGACTCCGGGACACGAGGCACCGGGGAGCTGTTTTTT	CATSDSGTRGTGELFF
few	NA	TRBJ1-6	TRBV15	TGTGCCACCAGCAGAGATGCGGGGGGCGACTCACCCCTCCACTTT	CATSRDAGGDSPLHF
NA	NA	TRBJ2-5	TRBV4-3	TGCGCCAGCAGCCAAGATTTCGGGGCGGAGACCCAGTACTTC	CASSQDFGAETQYF
NA	NA	TRBJ2-7	TRBV7-2	TGTGCCAGCAGCTTAGCTAGCTACTCCTACGAGCAGTACTTC	CASSLASYSYEQYF
few	NA	TRBJ1-2	TRBV3-1	TGTGCCAGCAGCCAAGCGGGGGGTAAGAGTCTGCTTGGCTACACCTTC	CASSQAGGKSLLGYTF
few	NA	TRBJ1-1	TRBV7-3	TGTGCCAGCAGCTTATCACCGAACCAGGGGTTGGCTGAAGCTTTCTTT	CASSLSPNQGLAEAFF
few	NA	TRBJ2-3	TRBV6-6	TGTGCCAGCAGTGAGGGGGGCACGCAGTATTTT	CASSEGGTQYF